The subject of this entry is one T cell receptor beta chain. The sample comes from a study of cytotoxic CD8 clonotypes in ibrutinib-treated CLL. Study-level background: Across the patients, under 12 were relapsed/refractory, approximately 15 treatment-naive and 17 to 18 IGHV unmutated.

TCRdb keeps only in-frame clones here, not all; method: immunoSEQ multiplex PCR. The sample shows fewer than 400,000 clones, roughly 67% of them seen only once. In germline, CDR1 is SGHNT, CDR2 YYREEE (reference sequence). V lost 4 bases to trimming and J lost 6 bases, with 12 bases between them. This CDR3 has 13 amino acids. The sample was PBMCs, taken after 36 months of ibrutinib treatment. The receptor's source is a human donor with chronic lymphocytic leukemia. This chain uses TRBV5-4 with TRBJ2-3, with D unresolved. CDR3 in amino acids: CASSNDGRDTQYF. The CDR3 region has the DNA TGTGCCAGCAGCAACGACGGCCGGGATACGCAGTATTTT. The entire variable domain, with the rest obtained from reference TRBV5-4 and TRBJ2-3, is as follows: ETGVTQSPTHLIKTRGQQVTLRCSSQSGHNTVSWYQQALGQGPQFIFQYYREEENGRGNFPPRFSGLQFPNYSSELNVNALELDDSALYLCASSNDGRDTQYFGPGTRLTVL.